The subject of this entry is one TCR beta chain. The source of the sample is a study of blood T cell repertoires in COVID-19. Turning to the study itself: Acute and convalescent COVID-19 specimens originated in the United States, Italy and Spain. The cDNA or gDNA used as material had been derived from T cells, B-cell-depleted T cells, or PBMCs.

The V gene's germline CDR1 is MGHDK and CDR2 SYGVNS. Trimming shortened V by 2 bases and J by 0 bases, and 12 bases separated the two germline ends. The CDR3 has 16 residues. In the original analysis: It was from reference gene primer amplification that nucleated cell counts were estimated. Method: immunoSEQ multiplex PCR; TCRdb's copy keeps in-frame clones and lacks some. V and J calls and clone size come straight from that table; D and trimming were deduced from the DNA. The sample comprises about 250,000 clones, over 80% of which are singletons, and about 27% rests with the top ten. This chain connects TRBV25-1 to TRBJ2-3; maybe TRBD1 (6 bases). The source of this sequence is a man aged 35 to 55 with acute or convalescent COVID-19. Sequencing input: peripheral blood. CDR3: CASSEQGTSSTDTQYF. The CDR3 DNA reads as TGTGCCAGCAGTGAACAGGGGACGTCTAGCACAGATACGCAGTATTTT.